This record covers a single T cell receptor (beta chain). Its target is not known. This sample was included in a study of shared clonotypes between healthy human individuals. Study-wide results and caveats: Naive CD4 clonotypes overlapped across a handful of donors at 4.5% to 5.5%.

In the CD4+ fraction, cells were divided into CD45RA+ naive and CD45RA-negative memory subsets. Per the original data handling: Sequence data from immunoSEQ were junction-only and lacked quality scores; consequently, filtering differed. Repertoires were generated with immunoSEQ multiplex PCR, while TCRdb's copy carries only in-frame clones and drops some. V and J calls and clone size are given by that table; D and trimming were obtained from the DNA. Among hundreds of thousands of clones listed, approximately 74% were seen once. Per the germline V gene, CDR1 is MGHRA and CDR2 is YSYEKL. With 5 bases removed from V and 7 bases from J, the gap between germline ends came to 26 bases. The CDR3 sequence is 18 residues long.

Source material: memory CD4+ T cells sorted from blood. Specified subset: CD45RA-negative fraction. The sequence came from a woman aged 25 to 39 in good health. The genes are TRBV4-1 and TRBJ2-2; TRBD1 or TRBD2 may be the D gene (6 bases each). Written as DNA, the CDR3 is TGCGCCAGCAGCTCCCGAACGGGGGCATGGGGTGAAGGCGGGGAGCTGTTTTTT. This encodes CASSSRTGAWGEGGELFF.